The rows below give T cell receptor beta chains drawn from one sample of a study of spatial heterogeneity in lung cancer. TCRdb analysed the 5' RACE reads with MiXCR anew, one entry per CDR3 protein. The table has about 14,000 distinct CDR3 sequences, under 4% seen once. This specimen was lung tumor tissue, taken at surgery. All receptors derive from a male donor with early-stage non-small cell lung cancer. The CDR3 runs from the conserved cysteine through the conserved F or W. Fields, in order: clone size, D gene, V gene, J gene, CDR3 protein, CDR3 DNA. The D gene is left open where the match is weak. For some rows the clone size is stated as once, few or many, or as a class when expanded; others skip it.

>many|NA|TRBV3-1|TRBJ2-5
CASSPAGVQETQYF
TGTGCCAGCAGCCCGGCAGGAGTCCAAGAGACCCAGTACTTC
>many|NA|TRBV30|TRBJ1-1
CAWASPGRLNTEAFF
TGTGCCTGGGCGTCCCCTGGGAGACTGAACACTGAAGCTTTCTTT
>many|NA|TRBV12-3/TRBV12-4|TRBJ2-5
CASSQGETLRETQYF
TGTGCCAGCAGTCAAGGGGAGACTCTAAGAGAGACCCAGTACTTC
>many|NA|TRBV6-5|TRBJ2-2
CASSSTESGVGELFF
TGTGCCAGCAGTTCGACGGAATCAGGAGTCGGGGAGCTGTTTTTT
>few|NA|TRBV15|TRBJ2-4
CATSRDRVILNKNIQYF
TGTGCCACCAGCAGAGATAGGGTCATCTTAAACAAAAACATTCAGTACTTC
>many|NA|TRBV29-1|TRBJ1-1
CSVVGVSEAFF
TGCAGCGTTGTTGGGGTCTCTGAAGCTTTCTTT
>many|TRBD2|TRBV7-6|TRBJ2-7
CASSLVGGSAYEQYF
TGTGCCAGCAGCTTAGTAGGCGGGAGTGCCTACGAGCAGTACTTC
>medium-sized|NA|TRBV7-2|TRBJ1-4
CASSSTTTNEKLFF
TGTGCCAGCAGCTCCACAACAACTAATGAAAAACTGTTTTTT
>many|NA|TRBV7-8|TRBJ2-1
CASSLETSWGNEQFF
TGTGCCAGCAGCTTAGAAACTAGCTGGGGTAATGAGCAGTTCTTC
>NA|NA|TRBV12-3/TRBV12-4|TRBJ1-1
CASGRLVETEAFF
TGTGCCAGCGGGAGGTTGGTCGAGACCGAAGCTTTCTTT
>many|NA|TRBV25-1|TRBJ2-1
CASRDLDKNYNEQFF
TGTGCCAGCAGAGACCTTGACAAGAACTACAATGAGCAGTTCTTC
>NA|TRBD1|TRBV9|TRBJ2-5
CASSIGTGQETQYF
TGTGCCAGCAGCATTGGGACAGGCCAAGAGACCCAGTACTTC
>many|TRBD2|TRBV7-6|TRBJ2-1
CASSPLAGGPYNEQFF
TGTGCCAGCAGCCCTCTAGCGGGGGGACCTTACAATGAGCAGTTCTTC
>many|TRBD1|TRBV7-9|TRBJ1-1
CATRQGAGNTEAFF
TGTGCCACCCGACAGGGGGCAGGTAACACTGAAGCTTTCTTT
>medium-sized|NA|TRBV2|TRBJ2-7
CASRPSDTTYEQYF
TGTGCCAGCCGACCAAGTGACACCACCTACGAGCAGTACTTC